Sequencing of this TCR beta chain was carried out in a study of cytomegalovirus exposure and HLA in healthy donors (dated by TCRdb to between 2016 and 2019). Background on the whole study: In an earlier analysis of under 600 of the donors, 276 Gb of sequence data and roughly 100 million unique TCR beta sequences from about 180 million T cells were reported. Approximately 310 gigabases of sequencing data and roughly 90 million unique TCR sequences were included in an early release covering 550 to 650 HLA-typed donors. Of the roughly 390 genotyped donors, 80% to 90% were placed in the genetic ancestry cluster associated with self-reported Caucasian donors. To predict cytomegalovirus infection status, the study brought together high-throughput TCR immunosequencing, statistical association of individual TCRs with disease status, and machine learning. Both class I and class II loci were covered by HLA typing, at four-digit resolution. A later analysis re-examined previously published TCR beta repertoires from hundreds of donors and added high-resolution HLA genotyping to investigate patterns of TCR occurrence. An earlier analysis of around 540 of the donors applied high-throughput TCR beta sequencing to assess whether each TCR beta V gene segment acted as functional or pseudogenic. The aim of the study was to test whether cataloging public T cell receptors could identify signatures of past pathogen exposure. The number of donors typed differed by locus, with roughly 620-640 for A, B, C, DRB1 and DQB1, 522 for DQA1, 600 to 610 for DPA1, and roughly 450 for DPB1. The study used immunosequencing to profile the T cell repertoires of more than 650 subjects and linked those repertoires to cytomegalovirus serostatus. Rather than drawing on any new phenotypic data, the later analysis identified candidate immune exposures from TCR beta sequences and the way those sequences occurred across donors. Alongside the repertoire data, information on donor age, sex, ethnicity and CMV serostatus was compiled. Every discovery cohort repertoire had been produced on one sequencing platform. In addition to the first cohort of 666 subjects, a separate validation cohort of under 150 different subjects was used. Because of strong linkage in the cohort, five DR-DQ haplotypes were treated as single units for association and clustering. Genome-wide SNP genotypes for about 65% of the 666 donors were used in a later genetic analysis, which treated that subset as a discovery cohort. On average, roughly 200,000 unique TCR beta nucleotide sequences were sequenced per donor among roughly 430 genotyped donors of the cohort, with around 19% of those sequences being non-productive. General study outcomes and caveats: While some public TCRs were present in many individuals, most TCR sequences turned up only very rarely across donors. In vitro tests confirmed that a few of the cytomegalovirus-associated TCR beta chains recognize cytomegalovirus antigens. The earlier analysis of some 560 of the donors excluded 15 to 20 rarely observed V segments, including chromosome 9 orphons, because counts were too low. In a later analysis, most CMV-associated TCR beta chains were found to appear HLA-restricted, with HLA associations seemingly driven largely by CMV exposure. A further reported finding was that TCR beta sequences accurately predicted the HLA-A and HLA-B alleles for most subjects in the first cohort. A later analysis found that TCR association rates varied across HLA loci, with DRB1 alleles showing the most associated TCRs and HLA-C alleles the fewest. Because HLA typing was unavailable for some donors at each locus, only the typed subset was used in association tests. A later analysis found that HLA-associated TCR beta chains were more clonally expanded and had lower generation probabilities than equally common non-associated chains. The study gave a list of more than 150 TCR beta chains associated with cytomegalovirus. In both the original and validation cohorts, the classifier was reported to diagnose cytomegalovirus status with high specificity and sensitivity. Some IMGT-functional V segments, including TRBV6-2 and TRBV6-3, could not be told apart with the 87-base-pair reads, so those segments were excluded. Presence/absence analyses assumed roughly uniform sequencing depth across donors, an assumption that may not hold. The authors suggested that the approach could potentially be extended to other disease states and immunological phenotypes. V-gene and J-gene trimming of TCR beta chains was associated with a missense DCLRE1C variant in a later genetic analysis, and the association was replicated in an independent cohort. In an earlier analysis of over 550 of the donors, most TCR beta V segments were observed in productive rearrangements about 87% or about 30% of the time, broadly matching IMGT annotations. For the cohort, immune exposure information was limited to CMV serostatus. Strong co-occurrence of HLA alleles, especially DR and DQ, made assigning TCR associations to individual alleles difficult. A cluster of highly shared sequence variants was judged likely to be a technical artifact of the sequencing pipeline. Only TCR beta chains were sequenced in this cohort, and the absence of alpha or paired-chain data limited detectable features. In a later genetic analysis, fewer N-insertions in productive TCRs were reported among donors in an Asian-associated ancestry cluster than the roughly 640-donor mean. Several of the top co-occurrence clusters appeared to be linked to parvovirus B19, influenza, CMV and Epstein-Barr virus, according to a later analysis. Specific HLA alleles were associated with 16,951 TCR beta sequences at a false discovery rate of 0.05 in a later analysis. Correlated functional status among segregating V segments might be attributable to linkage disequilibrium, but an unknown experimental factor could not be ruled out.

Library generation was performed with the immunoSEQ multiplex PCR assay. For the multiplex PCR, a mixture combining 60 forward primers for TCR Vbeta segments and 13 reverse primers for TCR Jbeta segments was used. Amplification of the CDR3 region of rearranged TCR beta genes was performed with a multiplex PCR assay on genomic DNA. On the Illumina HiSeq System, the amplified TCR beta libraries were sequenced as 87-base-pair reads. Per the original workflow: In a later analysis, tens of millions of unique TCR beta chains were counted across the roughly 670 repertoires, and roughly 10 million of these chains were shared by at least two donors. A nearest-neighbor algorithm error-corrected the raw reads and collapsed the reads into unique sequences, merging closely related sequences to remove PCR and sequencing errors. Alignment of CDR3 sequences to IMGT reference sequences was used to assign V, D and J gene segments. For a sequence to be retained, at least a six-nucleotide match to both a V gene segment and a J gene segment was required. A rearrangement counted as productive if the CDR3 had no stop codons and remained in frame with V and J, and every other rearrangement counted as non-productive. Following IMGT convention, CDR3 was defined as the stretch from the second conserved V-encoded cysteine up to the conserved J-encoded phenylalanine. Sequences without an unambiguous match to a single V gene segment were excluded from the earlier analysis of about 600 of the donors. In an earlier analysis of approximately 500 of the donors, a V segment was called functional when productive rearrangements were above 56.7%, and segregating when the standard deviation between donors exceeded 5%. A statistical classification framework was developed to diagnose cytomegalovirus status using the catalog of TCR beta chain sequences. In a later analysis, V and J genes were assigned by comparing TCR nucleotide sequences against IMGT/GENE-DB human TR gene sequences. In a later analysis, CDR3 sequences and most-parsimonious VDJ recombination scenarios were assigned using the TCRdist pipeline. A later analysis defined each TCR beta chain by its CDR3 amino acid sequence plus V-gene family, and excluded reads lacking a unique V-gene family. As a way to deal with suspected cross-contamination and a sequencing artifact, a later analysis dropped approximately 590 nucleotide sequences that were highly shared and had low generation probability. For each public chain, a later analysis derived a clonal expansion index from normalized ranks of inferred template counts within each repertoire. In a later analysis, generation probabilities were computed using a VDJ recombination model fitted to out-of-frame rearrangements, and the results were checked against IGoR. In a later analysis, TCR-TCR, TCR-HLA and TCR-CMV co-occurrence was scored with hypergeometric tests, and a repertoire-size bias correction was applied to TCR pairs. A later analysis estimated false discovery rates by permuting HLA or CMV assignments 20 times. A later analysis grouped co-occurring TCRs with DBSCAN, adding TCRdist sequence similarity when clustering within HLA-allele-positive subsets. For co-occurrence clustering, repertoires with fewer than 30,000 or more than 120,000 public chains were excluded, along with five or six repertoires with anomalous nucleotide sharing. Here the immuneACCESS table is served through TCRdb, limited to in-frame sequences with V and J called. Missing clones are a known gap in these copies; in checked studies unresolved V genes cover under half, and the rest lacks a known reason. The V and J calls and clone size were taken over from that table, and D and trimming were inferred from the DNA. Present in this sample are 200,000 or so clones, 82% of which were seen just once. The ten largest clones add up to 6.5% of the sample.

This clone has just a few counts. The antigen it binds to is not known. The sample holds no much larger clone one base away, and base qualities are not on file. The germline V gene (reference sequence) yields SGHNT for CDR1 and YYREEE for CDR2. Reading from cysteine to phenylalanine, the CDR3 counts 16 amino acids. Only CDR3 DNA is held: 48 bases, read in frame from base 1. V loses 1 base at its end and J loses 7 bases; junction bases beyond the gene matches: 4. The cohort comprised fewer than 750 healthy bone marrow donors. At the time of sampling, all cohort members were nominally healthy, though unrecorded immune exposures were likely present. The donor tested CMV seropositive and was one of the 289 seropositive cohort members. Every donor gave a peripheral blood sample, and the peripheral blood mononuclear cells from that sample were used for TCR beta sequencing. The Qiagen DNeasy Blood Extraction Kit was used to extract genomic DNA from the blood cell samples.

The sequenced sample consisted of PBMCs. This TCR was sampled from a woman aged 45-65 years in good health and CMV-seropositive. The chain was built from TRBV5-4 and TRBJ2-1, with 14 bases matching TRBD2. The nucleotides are TGTGCCAGCAGCTTGTTAGGGACTAGCGGGAGTAATGAGCAGTTCTTC. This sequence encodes CASSLLGTSGSNEQFF.